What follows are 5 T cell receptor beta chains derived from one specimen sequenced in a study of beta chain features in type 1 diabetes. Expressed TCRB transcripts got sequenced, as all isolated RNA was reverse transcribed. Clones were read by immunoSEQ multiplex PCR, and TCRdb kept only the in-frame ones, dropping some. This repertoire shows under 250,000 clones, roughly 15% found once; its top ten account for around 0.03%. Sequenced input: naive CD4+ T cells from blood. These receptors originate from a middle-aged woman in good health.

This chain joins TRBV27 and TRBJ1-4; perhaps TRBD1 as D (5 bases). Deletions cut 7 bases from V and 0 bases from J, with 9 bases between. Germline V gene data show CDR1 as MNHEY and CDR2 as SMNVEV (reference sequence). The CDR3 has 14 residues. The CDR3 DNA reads TGTGCCAGCAAAGGGGTCGCAACTAATGAAAAACTGTTTTTT. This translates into CASKGVATNEKLFF.

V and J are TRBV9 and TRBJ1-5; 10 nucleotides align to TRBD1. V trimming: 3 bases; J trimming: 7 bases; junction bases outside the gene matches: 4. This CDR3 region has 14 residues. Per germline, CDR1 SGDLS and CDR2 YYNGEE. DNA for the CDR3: TGTGCCAGCAGCGCCCGGGACAGGGGACAGCCCCAGCATTTT. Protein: CASSARDRGQPQHF.

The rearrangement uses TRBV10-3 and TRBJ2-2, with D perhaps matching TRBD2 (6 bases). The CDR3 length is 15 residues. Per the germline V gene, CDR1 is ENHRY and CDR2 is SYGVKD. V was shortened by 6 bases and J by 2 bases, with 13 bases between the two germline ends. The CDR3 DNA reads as TGTGCCATCAGAGGGCAGGGAGGCAACACCGGGGAGCTGTTTTTT. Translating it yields CAIRGQGGNTGELFF.

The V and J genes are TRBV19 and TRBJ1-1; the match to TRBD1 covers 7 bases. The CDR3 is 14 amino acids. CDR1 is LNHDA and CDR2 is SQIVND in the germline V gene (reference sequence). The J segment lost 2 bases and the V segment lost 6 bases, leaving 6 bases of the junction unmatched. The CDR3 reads CASSSGQENTEAFF. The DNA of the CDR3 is TGTGCCAGTAGCTCCGGACAGGAAAACACTGAAGCTTTCTTT.

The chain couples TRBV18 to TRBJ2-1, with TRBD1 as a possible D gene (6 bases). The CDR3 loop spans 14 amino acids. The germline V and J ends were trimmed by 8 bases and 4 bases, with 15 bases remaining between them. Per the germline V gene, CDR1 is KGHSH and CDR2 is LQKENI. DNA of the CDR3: TGTGCCAGCCCTCGTGGGGGCGGGTACAATGAGCAGTTCTTC. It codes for CASPRGGGYNEQFF.